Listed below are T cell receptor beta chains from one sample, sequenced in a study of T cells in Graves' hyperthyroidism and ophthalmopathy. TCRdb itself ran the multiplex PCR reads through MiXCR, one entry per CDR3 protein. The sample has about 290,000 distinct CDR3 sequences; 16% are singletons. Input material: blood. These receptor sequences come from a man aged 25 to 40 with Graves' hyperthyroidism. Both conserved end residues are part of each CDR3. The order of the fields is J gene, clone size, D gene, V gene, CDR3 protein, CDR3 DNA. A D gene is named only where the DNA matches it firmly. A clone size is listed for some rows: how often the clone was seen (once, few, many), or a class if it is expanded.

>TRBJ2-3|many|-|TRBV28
CASSGYTQYF
TGTGCCAGCAGCGGATATACGCAGTATTTT
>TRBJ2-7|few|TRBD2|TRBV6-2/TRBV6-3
CASSHTAGGSYEQYF
TGTGCCAGCAGTCACACAGCGGGAGGCTCCTACGAGCAGTACTTC
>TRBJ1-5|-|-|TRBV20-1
CSARTSNQPQHF
TGCAGTGCCCGGACCAGCAATCAGCCCCAGCATTTT
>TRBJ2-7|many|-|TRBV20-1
CSASREPDNYEQYF
TGCAGTGCTAGTAGGGAGCCGGATAACTACGAGCAGTACTTC
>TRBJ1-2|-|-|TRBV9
CASSPRWVGDGYTF
TGTGCCAGCAGCCCCCGATGGGTAGGGGACGGCTACACCTTC
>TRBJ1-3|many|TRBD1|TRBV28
CASSLGTGFSGNTIYF
TGTGCCAGCAGCCTCGGGACAGGGTTCTCTGGAAACACCATATATTTT
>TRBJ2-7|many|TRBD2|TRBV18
CASSPSGRALEQYF
TGTGCCAGCTCACCAAGCGGGAGGGCCCTCGAGCAGTACTTC
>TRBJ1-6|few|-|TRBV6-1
CASSPQGVVSPLHF
TGTGCCAGCAGCCCACAGGGTGTCGTTTCACCCCTCCACTTT
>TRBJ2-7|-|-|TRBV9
CASSAAWGEQYF
TGTGCCAGCAGCGCAGCCTGGGGCGAGCAGTACTTC
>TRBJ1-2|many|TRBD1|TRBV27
CASSPTGLGYTF
TGTGCCAGCAGCCCGACAGGGCTGGGCTACACCTTC
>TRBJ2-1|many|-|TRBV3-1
CASSLGRWGIEQFF
TGTGCCAGCAGCCTTGGACGGTGGGGCATCGAGCAGTTCTTC
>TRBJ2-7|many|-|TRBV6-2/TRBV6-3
CASSYHWESREQYF
TGTGCCAGCAGTTATCATTGGGAGTCCCGCGAGCAGTACTTC
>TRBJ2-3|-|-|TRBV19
CASSSQDWGPTQYF
TGTGCCAGTAGTTCCCAGGACTGGGGTCCGACGCAGTATTTT
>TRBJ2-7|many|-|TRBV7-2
CASSLFGGYEQYF
TGTGCCAGCAGCTTATTTGGCGGCTACGAGCAGTACTTC